Shown below are 19 T cell receptor beta chains from a single sample sequenced in a study of T cell responses to AZD1222 COVID-19 vaccine. Assay: immunoSEQ multiplex PCR; the TCRdb copy retains only in-frame clones and omits some. The data contain about 99,000 clones, around 89% of them singletons. The sample consisted of peripheral blood, taken on day 0 of AZD1222 vaccination. These receptors all stem from an adult in good health.

This rearrangement joins TRBV5-1 to TRBJ1-6, with a weak D call TRBD1 (6 bases). Trimming cost V 4 bases and J 6 bases, with 17 bases left between them. The CDR3 contains 16 residues. Germline V gives CDR1 SGHRS, CDR2 YFSETQ. The CDR3 protein is CASSVVGSGVNSPLHF. CDR3 DNA: TGCGCCAGCAGCGTTGTAGGGTCAGGGGTTAATTCACCCCTCCACTTT.

This rearrangement joins TRBV15 to TRBJ1-5; D is possibly TRBD1 (5 bases). The CDR3 extends over 16 amino acids. CDR1 and CDR2 (germline): LNHNV, YYDKDF (reference sequence). The V gene lost 3 bases and the J gene lost 5 bases, with 17 bases spanning the gap. CDR3 residues: CATSRGSQGGDQPQHF. CDR3 DNA: TGTGCCACCAGCAGGGGGTCGCAGGGCGGTGATCAGCCCCAGCATTTT.

The chain links TRBV5-1 to TRBJ1-2; D is uncertain. CDR3 size: 14 residues. CDR1 and CDR2 from the germline V gene are SGHRS and YFSETQ. Between the trimmed V and J ends, which lost 0 bases and 2 bases, there was a span of 8 bases. CDR3 nucleotide sequence: TGCGCCAGCAGCTTGGTTGAGGGAAACTATGGCTACACCTTC. It codes for CASSLVEGNYGYTF.

This clone was detected once. The genes are TRBV5-1 and TRBJ1-3; D not certain. The CDR3 loop spans 14 amino acids. Trimming cost V 0 bases and J 0 bases, with 4 bases left between them. Germline loops: CDR1 SGHRS, CDR2 YFSETQ. This CDR3 is CASSLDRSGNTIYF. The CDR3 DNA reads as TGCGCCAGCAGCTTGGACCGCTCTGGAAACACCATATATTTT.

This sequence joins TRBV27 and TRBJ2-5, with D perhaps being TRBD1 or TRBD2 (5 bases each). Germline V gene data show CDR1 as MNHEY and CDR2 as SMNVEV (reference sequence). V was clipped by 5 bases and J by 5 bases, with 15 bases between them. This CDR3 is 14 amino acids long. CDR3 sequence: CASSRRWGLETQYF. CDR3 nucleotides: TGTGCCAGCAGTAGACGTTGGGGGTTGGAGACCCAGTACTTC.

The CDR3 reads CASSLAHSGGTYNEQFF. The CDR3 nucleotides are TGTGCCAGCAGCTTAGCACATAGCGGGGGGACCTACAATGAGCAGTTCTTC. V gene TRBV7-8 combines with J gene TRBJ2-1; 10 positions match TRBD2. The CDR3 consists of 17 residues. Trimming cost V 0 bases and J 2 bases; bases outside gene matches: 4. Germline lookup yields CDR1 SGHVS and CDR2 FQNEAQ.

The chain couples TRBV28 to TRBJ1-2, with a possible D match to TRBD1 (6 bases). V was pared by 4 bases and J by 4 bases, with 10 bases between. Germline V gene lookup returns CDR1 MDHEN and CDR2 SYDVKM. The CDR3 has 13 residues. CDR3 sequence reads: CASSSTGIYGYTF. DNA of the CDR3: TGTGCCAGCAGTTCAACAGGGATCTATGGCTACACCTTC.

This chain uses TRBV19 with TRBJ1-5; D not resolved. Trimming took off 1 base at V and 4 bases at J, with 11 bases between the two ends. The germline V gene has CDR1 LNHDA and CDR2 SQIVND (reference sequence). This CDR3 has 15 amino acids. CDR3 DNA: TGTGCCAGTAGTATAGGGCCAGACCAAAATCAGCCCCAGCATTTT. Residues: CASSIGPDQNQPQHF.

The sample holds one count of this clone. The V and J genes are TRBV6-1 and TRBJ2-7; the match to TRBD2 covers 7 bases. This CDR3 spans 15 amino acids. The J segment lost 4 bases and the V segment lost 2 bases, leaving 8 bases of the junction unmatched. Germline V CDR1 and CDR2: MNHNS, SASEGT. The CDR3 spells CASSESGGGPYEQYF. The CDR3 DNA reads TGTGCCAGCAGTGAATCGGGGGGAGGACCATACGAGCAGTACTTC.

The chain employs TRBV7-2 and TRBJ1-2; no clear D gene. This CDR3 spans 13 amino acids. Germline V gene lookup returns CDR1 SGHTA and CDR2 FQGNSA. V was shortened by 1 base and J by 3 bases, with 6 bases between the two germline ends. The CDR3 region has the DNA TGTGCCAGCAGCTTAGTAGCGGACTATGGCTACACCTTC. It is translated as CASSLVADYGYTF.

The chain couples TRBV7-8 to TRBJ1-2; TRBD1 agrees at 9 bases. V was pared by 5 bases and J by 5 bases, with 9 bases of the junction left unmatched. This CDR3 spans 15 amino acids. The germline V gene has CDR1 SGHVS and CDR2 FQNEAQ. This chain's CDR3 is CASSRNRGRGYGYTF. In DNA, the CDR3 is TGTGCCAGCAGCAGAAACAGGGGGCGAGGTTATGGCTACACCTTC.

The gene calls are TRBV7-9 and TRBJ1-4; 12 positions match TRBD1. CDR1 is SEHNR, CDR2 FQNEAQ, per germline (reference sequence). CDR3 length: 14 residues. Trimming removed 6 bases from V and 10 bases from J; junction bases left unmatched: 6. The CDR3 bases are TGTGCCAGCAGGGGACAGGGGGCACAAGGAAAACTGTTTTTT. Translating it yields CASRGQGAQGKLFF.

The V and J genes are TRBV12-3 or TRBV12-4 and TRBJ2-5; TRBD2 matches at 7 bases. V was pared by 6 bases and J by 3 bases, with 4 bases of the junction left unmatched. The CDR3 runs 13 residues. The CDR3, as DNA: TGTGCCAGCAGACCTAGCGGCGAAGAGACCCAGTACTTC. It encodes CASRPSGEETQYF.

V and J are TRBV29-1 and TRBJ2-7; 9 nucleotides line up with TRBD1. This CDR3 has 13 residues. Trimming cost V 6 bases and J 5 bases; bases outside gene matches: 8. Germline loops: CDR1 SQVTM, CDR2 ANQGSEA. CDR3 in DNA: TGCAGCGTCACCGGGACAGGGATCAACGAGCAGTACTTC. It translates to CSVTGTGINEQYF.

The gene calls are TRBV19 and TRBJ1-3, with D hard to call. The CDR3 totals 15 residues. Trimming left V 5 bases short and J 0 bases short, with 11 bases between. Germline V gene data show CDR1 as LNHDA and CDR2 as SQIVND (reference sequence). In nucleotides, the CDR3 is TGTGCCAGTAGTCCTCGAGTTAGCTCTGGAAACACCATATATTTT. Translation gives CASSPRVSSGNTIYF.

The chain has TRBV9 and TRBJ2-1; 12 nucleotides match TRBD2. Germline CDR1 reads SGDLS; CDR2 reads YYNGEE. The V segment lost 4 bases and the J segment 9 bases; nucleotides outside the gene matches: 2. The CDR3 consists of 13 residues. This CDR3 is CASSLAGGLEQFF. As DNA, the CDR3 is TGTGCCAGCAGCCTAGCGGGAGGGCTTGAGCAGTTCTTC.

This chain links TRBV6-1 with TRBJ1-2; D not resolved. Per germline, CDR1 MNHNS and CDR2 SASEGT. V was cut by 2 bases and J by 0 bases, with 7 bases left in between. CDR3 size: 14 residues. The CDR3 nucleotides read TGTGCCAGCAGTGAATGGCAGACTAACTATGGCTACACCTTC. Translating it yields CASSEWQTNYGYTF.

This chain links TRBV10-3 with TRBJ2-5; 10 bases match TRBD2. This CDR3 is 16 amino acids long. Germline CDR1 reads ENHRY; CDR2 reads SYGVKD. Trimming at V came to 3 bases and at J to 7 bases, leaving 11 bases not matched to a gene. For the CDR3, the DNA is TGTGCCATCAGTGATACTTCGGGGCTAGCGGGGGTGACCCAGTACTTC. Its protein product is CAISDTSGLAGVTQYF.

This clone is a singleton in its sample. The chain has TRBV19 and TRBJ1-1, with no clear D. The CDR3 is 12 residues long. Trimming took 3 bases from V and 1 from J, leaving 3 bases between them. Germline CDR1 LNHDA, CDR2 SQIVND (reference sequence). The CDR3 loop reads CASSMRNTEAFF. The CDR3 DNA follows: TGTGCCAGTAGTATGCGGAACACTGAAGCTTTCTTT.